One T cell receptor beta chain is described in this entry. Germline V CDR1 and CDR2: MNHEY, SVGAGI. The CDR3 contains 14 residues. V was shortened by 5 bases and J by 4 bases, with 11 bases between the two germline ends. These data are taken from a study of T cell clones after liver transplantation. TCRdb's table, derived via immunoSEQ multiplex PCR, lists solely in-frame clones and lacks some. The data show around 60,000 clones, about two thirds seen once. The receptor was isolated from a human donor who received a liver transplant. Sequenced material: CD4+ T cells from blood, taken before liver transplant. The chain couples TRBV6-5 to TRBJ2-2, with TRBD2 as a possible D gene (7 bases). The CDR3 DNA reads TGTGCCAGCAGTCCGGGGGGCGGCACCGGGGAGCTGTTTTTT. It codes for CASSPGGGTGELFF.